The clone carrying this T cell receptor beta chain was seen once. Patients were ineligible given autoimmune disease history or systemic immunosuppression. The entry originates in a study of OX40 agonist ivuxolimab in advanced cancers. Whole-study context: Patients assigned to dose escalation were diagnosed with hepatocellular carcinoma, melanoma, renal cell or head and neck cancer.

Measured with immunoSEQ multiplex PCR; TCRdb has only the in-frame clones, and not every one. The repertoire has 58,000 or so clones, about 85% of them found once; the top ten carry 4% to 5.5%. This CDR3 is 14 amino acids long. Germline loops: CDR1 SGHTA, CDR2 FQGTGA. This chain links TRBV7-3 with TRBJ2-5, with D possibly matching TRBD1 (6 bases). The DNA end favors TRBJ2-7, so the J call may be wrong. This specimen was CD4+ or CD8+ T cells sorted from blood, taken in a trial of the OX40 agonist ivuxolimab. The sequence came from an adult with an advanced solid tumor such as melanoma, head and neck, liver or kidney cancer. CDR3 coding DNA: TGTGCCAGCAGCTTAACGGCAGGGGCCTACGAGCAGTACTTC. Residues: CASSLTAGAYEQYF.